Below, one T cell receptor beta chain is given with its context. The target antigen is unknown. This sample is drawn from a study of metastatic and nonmetastatic thyroid tumors. As for the study in general: Repertoire comparison spanned blood and tumor or nodule tissue of malignant and benign thyroid patients.

Source study methods: Variation in CDR3 across clinicopathological groups served as the basis for constructing a distant-metastasis classifier in papillary thyroid cancer. TCRdb re-processed the PCR reads through MiXCR. These V and J calls originate from TCRdb's pipeline instead of the authors' own analysis. Of about 25,000 clones listed, more than 20% are singletons. Nobody among the patients had been given any treatment before thyroid surgery. Regarding the study as a whole: Within blood and tumor, benign nodules reportedly had significantly lower TCR beta diversity than malignant thyroid tumors did.

This CDR3 contains 13 residues. With 3 bases removed from V and 6 bases from J, the gap between germline ends came to 11 bases. Per the germline V gene, CDR1 is MNHNS and CDR2 is SASEGT. The chain employs TRBV6-1 and TRBJ1-2; tentatively, D is TRBD1 (5 bases). The sample consisted of blood. The receptor was derived from a male donor with papillary thyroid cancer or a benign thyroid nodule (not recorded which). Some clones in this sample may be carry-over from other donors' samples. The CDR3 DNA reads TGTGCCAGCAGTGAGGGGCAGGGAGATGGCTACACCTTC. Translating gives CASSEGQGDGYTF.